This entry concerns a single T cell receptor (beta chain). Its specificity is unknown. Production of TCR cDNA was by 5'RACE template switching, which also added a universal primer site and UMIs. Using its own MiXCR run on the 5' RACE reads, TCRdb lists one record per CDR3 protein. The sample holds about 360,000 distinct CDR3 sequences, about 6.2% seen once. This entry belongs to a study of T cells after yellow fever vaccination. Study at large: SMART-Seq v4 Ultra Low Input prepared libraries from low-cell fractions.

The CDR3 spans 21 residues. Trimming at V came to 7 bases and at J to 0 bases, leaving 18 bases not matched to a gene. CDR1 and CDR2 (germline): MNHEY, SVGEGT. Study-level points and caveats: Although most clonotypes did not, a small share appeared in both CD4 and CD8 compartments. Booster sampling recovered most clones from primary vaccination (under 97% CD4, 80% to 90% CD8).

This chain joins TRBV6-2 or TRBV6-3 and TRBJ2-2; 12 bases fit TRBD1. Material: PBMCs, obtained 5 days after the yellow fever booster vaccination. The TCR originated in a man aged 25 to 40 who received the YFV17D yellow fever vaccine. The chain's CDR3 is CASTLLPGQGASTANTGELFF. CDR3 nucleotides: TGTGCCAGCACCCTACTCCCGGGACAGGGGGCCTCAACGGCGAACACCGGGGAGCTGTTTTTT.